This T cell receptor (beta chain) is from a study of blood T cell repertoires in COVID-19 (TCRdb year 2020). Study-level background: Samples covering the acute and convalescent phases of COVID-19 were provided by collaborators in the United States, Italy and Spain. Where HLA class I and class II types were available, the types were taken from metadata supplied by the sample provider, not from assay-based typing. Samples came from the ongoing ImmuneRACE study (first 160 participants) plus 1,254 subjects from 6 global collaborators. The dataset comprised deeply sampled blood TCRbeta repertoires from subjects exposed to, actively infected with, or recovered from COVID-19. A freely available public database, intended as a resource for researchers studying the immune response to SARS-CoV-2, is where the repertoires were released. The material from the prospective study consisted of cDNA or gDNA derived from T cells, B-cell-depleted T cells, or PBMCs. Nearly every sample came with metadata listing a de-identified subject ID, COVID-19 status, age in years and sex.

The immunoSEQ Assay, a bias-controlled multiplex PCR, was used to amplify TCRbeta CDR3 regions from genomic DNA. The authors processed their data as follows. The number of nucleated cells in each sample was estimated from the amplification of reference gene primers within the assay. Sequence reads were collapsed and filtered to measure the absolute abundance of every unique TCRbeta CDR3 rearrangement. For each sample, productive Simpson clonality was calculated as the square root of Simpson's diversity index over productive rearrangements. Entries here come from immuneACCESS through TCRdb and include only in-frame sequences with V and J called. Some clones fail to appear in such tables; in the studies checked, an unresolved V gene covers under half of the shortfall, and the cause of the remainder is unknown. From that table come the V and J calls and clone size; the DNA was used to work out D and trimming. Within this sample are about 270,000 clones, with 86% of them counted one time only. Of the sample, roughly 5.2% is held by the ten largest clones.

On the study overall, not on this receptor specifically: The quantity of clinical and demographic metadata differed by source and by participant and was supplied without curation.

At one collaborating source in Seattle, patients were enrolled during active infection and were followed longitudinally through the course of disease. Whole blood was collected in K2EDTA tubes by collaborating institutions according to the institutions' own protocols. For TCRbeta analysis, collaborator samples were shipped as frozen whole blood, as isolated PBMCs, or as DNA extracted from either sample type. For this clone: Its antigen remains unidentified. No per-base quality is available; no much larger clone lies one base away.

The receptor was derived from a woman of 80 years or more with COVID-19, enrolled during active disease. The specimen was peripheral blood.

DNA sequence: TGTGCCAGTAGTATTCCGACAGGGAACACTGAAGCTTTCTTT. Its amino acids are CASSIPTGNTEAFF. The V and J segments used are TRBV19 and TRBJ1-1; the D segment could be TRBD1, given 6 matching bases. The CDR1 and CDR2 encoded by the germline V gene (reference sequence) are LNHDA and SQIVND. The CDR3 has 14 amino acids, counting the end cysteine and phenylalanine. Here the CDR3 DNA is all that survives: 42 bases in frame from base 1. Trimming takes 3 bases from V and 1 base from J, and the germline ends sit 9 bases apart.